These 6 T cell receptor beta chains share one sample of origin, sequenced in a study of coeliac disease. Findings and caveats of the study: Active celiac intraepithelial and lamina propria samples had lower TRB and TRG clonality than control samples.

Profiled with immunoSEQ multiplex PCR; TCRdb holds only in-frame clones, not every one. This table has thousands of clones, 55% to 75% appearing once. No antigen has been assigned to these receptors. Sequenced input: lamina propria lymphocytes from the gut. These receptors were taken from a woman aged 18-29 years with active celiac disease.

J is TRBJ2-3 and V is TRBV9, with a weak D call TRBD2 (5 bases). Germline-derived CDR1 and CDR2 are SGDLS and YYNGEE. V was clipped by 0 bases and J by 3 bases, with 20 bases between them. The CDR3 is made up of 18 amino acids. The CDR3 DNA sequence: TGTGCCAGCAGCGTAGGCATACGGGGAGCGCCATCAACAGATACGCAGTATTTT. As protein: CASSVGIRGAPSTDTQYF.

The CDR3 bases are TGTGCCAGCAGCCCCGTAAGAGGCTACGAGCAGTACTTC. Amino acids: CASSPVRGYEQYF. This chain uses TRBV7-6 with TRBJ2-7; D is unclear. The CDR3 loop spans 13 amino acids. Germline CDR1 reads SGHVS; CDR2 reads FNYEAQ. V shed 5 bases and J shed 3 bases, with 11 bases lying between them.

The genes are TRBV15 and TRBJ1-5; D uncertain. The V end was cut by 6 bases, the J end by 9 bases, with 15 bases between. Germline values: CDR1 LNHNV, CDR2 YYDKDF (reference sequence). This CDR3 comprises 13 residues. CDR3 coding DNA: TGTGCCACCAGTAGGACTGAATCAGCGCCCCAGCATTTT. Its protein is CATSRTESAPQHF.

The V call is TRBV21-1, the J call TRBJ1-6; the D call in the table, TRBD1, was not verified against the DNA. TRBV21-1 is a recognized pseudogene. This CDR3 has 14 amino acids. This chain's CDR3 is CANARGSHNSPLHF. The CDR3 nucleotides are TGTGCCAACGCCAGGGGCAGCCATAATTCACCCCTCCACTTT.

The V and J genes are TRBV7-9 and TRBJ1-1, with D possibly TRBD1 on 6 matching bases. From germline, CDR1 is SEHNR and CDR2 FQNEAQ (reference sequence). The CDR3 is 13 residues long. Trimming pared 4 bases from V and 1 base from J, leaving 7 bases between. As DNA, the CDR3 is TGTGCCAGCAGCTCACAGGGGAACACTGAAGCTTTCTTT. This gives the protein CASSSQGNTEAFF.

The rearrangement uses TRBV4-2 and TRBJ2-7, with TRBD2 matching 8 bases. Germline-derived CDR1 and CDR2 are LGHNA and YNFKEQ. V lost 5 bases, J lost 4 bases, and 7 bases stayed unmatched. The CDR3 length is 14 residues. The chain's CDR3 is CASSKSGGWYEQYF. Written as DNA, the CDR3 is TGTGCCAGCAGCAAAAGCGGGGGTTGGTACGAGCAGTACTTC.